This T cell receptor beta chain is from a study of T cell repertoires in cytomegalovirus infection. In TCRdb, the reads were re-called with MiXCR into one record per CDR3 protein. The sample yields approximately 500,000 distinct CDR3 sequences, 16% seen once. From germline, CDR1 is MGHRA and CDR2 YSYEKL. This CDR3 spans 11 amino acids. Trimming shortened V by 5 bases and J by 6 bases, and 7 bases separated the two germline ends. This TCR derives from a human donor in good health (CMV status not recorded). Some clones in this sample may be carry-over from other donors' samples. The V and J genes are TRBV4-1 and TRBJ1-1; unclear D gene. The sample comprised CD8+ T cells from PBMCs. The CDR3 DNA is TGCGCCAGCAGCACCACGGCTGAAGCTTTCTTT. It is translated as CASSTTAEAFF.